Listed below are T cell receptor beta chains from one sample, sequenced in a study of glioma-infiltrating T cells. Each CDR3 protein gets one entry after TCRdb re-called the multiplex PCR reads with MiXCR. Of about 400,000 distinct CDR3 sequences listed, approximately 42% are singletons. The sample consisted of glioma tissue, nonneoplastic brain tissue, or PBMCs (not recorded which). The receptors shown here come from a human donor with low-grade glioma or glioblastoma, undergoing nonglioma brain surgery, or in good health (not recorded which). Both conserved end residues are part of each CDR3. The D gene is left open where the match is weak. Not every row has a clone size; where given, it reads once, few, many or a size class.

cdr3_aa cdr3_nt clone_size v_call d_call j_call
CSAHPLQSQGVNEQFF TGCAGTGCCCACCCCCTCCAGTCTCAGGGCGTTAATGAGCAGTTCTTC many TRBV20-1 NA TRBJ2-1
CASSLLWDRGTYEQYF TGTGCCAGCAGTTTATTGTGGGACAGGGGAACCTACGAGCAGTACTTC few TRBV28 TRBD1 TRBJ2-7
CASTPLQGRYEQYF TGTGCCAGCACCCCCCTCCAGGGTCGGTACGAGCAGTACTTC many TRBV28 NA TRBJ2-7
CASSPPLMNTEAFF TGTGCCAGCAGTCCCCCCCTCATGAACACTGAAGCTTTCTTT many TRBV6-2/TRBV6-3 NA TRBJ1-1
CASRLALYNGRFF TGTGCCAGCCGGCTAGCGCTCTACAATGGGCGGTTCTTC NA TRBV6-2/TRBV6-3 NA TRBJ2-1
CASSKYRWDRASEQYF TGTGCCAGCAGTAAATACCGTTGGGACAGGGCTAGCGAGCAGTACTTC NA TRBV27 TRBD1 TRBJ2-7
CASSTVGSYEAFF TGCGCCAGCAGTACTGTAGGGTCGTATGAAGCTTTCTTT few TRBV10-2 NA TRBJ1-1
CASSPPRQFYREAFF TGTGCCAGCAGCCCTCCAAGACAGTTTTATCGGGAAGCTTTCTTT NA TRBV3-1 NA TRBJ1-1
CASSLALGGAVFGANVLTF TGTGCCAGCAGCTTAGCGCTCGGTGGGGCCGTCTTTGGGGCCAACGTCCTGACTTTC NA TRBV7-9 NA TRBJ2-6
CASSALAGGNNEQFF TGTGCCAGCAGCGCCCTAGCGGGAGGGAACAATGAGCAGTTCTTC NA TRBV27 TRBD2 TRBJ2-1
CASSIVEAHEQFF TGTGCCAGTAGTATAGTTGAAGCCCATGAGCAGTTCTTC NA TRBV19 NA TRBJ2-1
CASSLGKGEWNEQFF TGTGCCAGCAGCTTAGGGAAGGGGGAATGGAATGAGCAGTTCTTC NA TRBV7-9 NA TRBJ2-1
CASSSGNYGYTF TGTGCCAGCAGTTCTGGGAACTATGGCTACACCTTC many TRBV6-1 NA TRBJ1-2
CSAKGLAGVLETQYF TGCAGTGCTAAAGGACTAGCGGGAGTTCTAGAGACCCAGTACTTC many TRBV20-1 TRBD2 TRBJ2-5
CASTSYGGYEQYF TGTGCCAGCACCAGCTACGGGGGATACGAGCAGTACTTC NA TRBV7-9 NA TRBJ2-7
CASSYLGPEDGYTF TGTGCCAGCAGTTACCTGGGCCCCGAGGATGGCTACACCTTC NA TRBV6-2/TRBV6-3 NA TRBJ1-2
CSARDPTSGPPGTQYF TGCAGTGCTAGAGATCCGACTAGCGGCCCCCCCGGGACCCAGTACTTC many TRBV20-1 TRBD2 TRBJ2-5
CASSLNIGLGGAFF TGTGCCAGCAGCTTGAACATTGGACTCGGGGGAGCTTTCTTT NA TRBV5-6 NA TRBJ1-1
CASSPRVSISYNEQFF TGTGCCAGCAGCCCAAGGGTCAGTATCTCCTACAATGAGCAGTTCTTC NA TRBV7-9 NA TRBJ2-1
CASSPGQSLSYEQYF TGTGCCAGTAGCCCGGGACAGAGCCTCTCCTACGAGCAGTACTTC NA TRBV19 TRBD1 TRBJ2-7
CSARQTGVDYGYTF TGCAGTGCTAGGCAGACAGGGGTGGACTATGGCTACACCTTC NA TRBV20-1 TRBD1 TRBJ1-2
CSARFGRRTGELFF TGCAGTGCTAGGTTCGGGCGGCGGACCGGGGAGCTGTTTTTT NA TRBV20-1 NA TRBJ2-2
CASSLGRADYNEQFF TGTGCCAGCAGCTTGGGGAGGGCAGATTACAATGAGCAGTTCTTC few TRBV7-3 TRBD2 TRBJ2-1
CASSVVRTNTGELFF TGTGCCAGCAGTGTCGTGAGGACGAACACCGGGGAGCTGTTTTTT many TRBV6-1 NA TRBJ2-2
CASSLDPGTNTEAFF TGCGCCAGCAGCTTGGACCCGGGAACGAACACTGAAGCTTTCTTT NA TRBV5-1 NA TRBJ1-1
CASKFDRGHTEAFF TGTGCCAGCAAATTCGACAGGGGGCACACTGAAGCTTTCTTT many TRBV28 TRBD1 TRBJ1-1
CASSDAGSYNEQFF TGTGCCAGCAGTGACGCGGGCTCCTACAATGAGCAGTTCTTC many TRBV25-1 NA TRBJ2-1
CASSYGQGLDEQYF TGTGCCAGCAGTTACGGACAGGGGCTGGACGAGCAGTACTTC many TRBV6-6 TRBD1 TRBJ2-7
CASSVYPRGAETQYF TGTGCCAGCAGTGTATACCCCCGGGGCGCAGAGACCCAGTACTTC NA TRBV2 NA TRBJ2-5
CASRTGLAEAFF TGTGCCAGCAGGACAGGGTTGGCTGAAGCTTTCTTT NA TRBV3-1 TRBD1 TRBJ1-1
CASSFGTSGENEQFF TGCGCCAGCAGCTTCGGGACTAGCGGGGAGAATGAGCAGTTCTTC once TRBV5-1 TRBD2 TRBJ2-1
CASSVESAAGTGELSF TGTGCCAGCAGCGTAGAAAGCGCCGCCGGCACCGGGGAGCTGTCTTTT NA TRBV9 NA TRBJ2-2
CASSQVKEYYNERFF TGCGCCAGCAGCCAAGTTAAGGAGTACTACAATGAGCGGTTCTTC NA TRBV4-1 NA TRBJ2-1
CSAINSGANVLTF TGCAGTGCCATTAACTCTGGGGCCAACGTCCTGACTTTC NA TRBV20-1 NA TRBJ2-6
CSDSLPRVYYQPQHF TGCAGTGATAGTCTCCCCAGGGTCTATTATCAGCCCCAGCATTTT NA TRBV20-1 NA TRBJ1-5